The 21 T cell receptor beta chains given below trace back to one sample, sequenced in a study of long-term antiretroviral therapy in people with HIV. Sequencing relied on immunoSEQ assay v3.0, run at survey level. TCRdb's copy holds only in-frame clones and misses some; the assay was immunoSEQ multiplex PCR. This table holds around 30,000 clones, 95% found once. The sample here was unsorted PBMCs, taken 5.3 years after starting antiretroviral therapy. The source of these receptors is a man aged 25-40 years with HIV.

The CDR3 loop reads CASKSWAVDQETQYF. CDR3 DNA sequence: TGTGCCAGCAAAAGCTGGGCAGTTGATCAAGAGACCCAGTACTTC. V is TRBV28 and J is TRBJ2-5; D is unclear. The CDR3 is made up of 15 amino acids. Trimming removed 7 bases at V and 2 bases at J, with 17 bases between. Germline CDR1 reads MDHEN; CDR2 reads SYDVKM.

The chain combines TRBV4-1 with TRBJ1-3; a possible D gene is TRBD1 (5 bases). Germline CDR1 and CDR2: MGHRA and YSYEKL. This CDR3 region has 17 residues. The V end was cut by 0 bases, the J end by 1 base, with 13 bases between. DNA for the CDR3: TGCGCCAGCAGCCAAGATCATCGGGGGGTATCTGGAAACACCATATATTTT. Translation gives CASSQDHRGVSGNTIYF.

The chain has TRBV4-2 and TRBJ2-1; 13 nucleotides match TRBD2. Per the germline V gene, CDR1 is LGHNA and CDR2 is YNFKEQ. V dropped 4 bases and J dropped 6; count of bases not matched to a gene: 12. The CDR3 runs to 18 residues. The CDR3 DNA is TGTGCCAGCAGCCCGGAGCCTCCCGGGACTAGCGGGATCAATGAGCAGTTCTTC. Encoded protein: CASSPEPPGTSGINEQFF.

The chain carries TRBV30 and TRBJ2-7, with TRBD1 identical over 7 bases. Looked up from germline, CDR1 is GTSNPN and CDR2 is SVGIG (reference sequence). The CDR3 has 13 amino acids. V lost 5 bases to trimming and J lost 3 bases; unmatched junction nucleotides: 7. CDR3 region: CAWGGTVYYEQYF. CDR3 DNA sequence: TGTGCCTGGGGTGGGACAGTCTACTACGAGCAGTACTTC.

This chain connects TRBV7-2 to TRBJ2-7, with D possibly being TRBD1 (6 bases). CDR1 and CDR2 (germline): SGHTA, FQGNSA. With 3 bases removed from V and 2 bases from J, the gap between germline ends came to 8 bases. The CDR3 is 13 residues long. The CDR3 bases are TGTGCCAGCAGCTTTGGGGACACCTACGAGCAGTACTTC. Translating it yields CASSFGDTYEQYF.

This chain uses TRBV19 with TRBJ1-6; D not resolved. The V and J ends lost 7 bases and 10 bases respectively, with 11 bases between them. In germline, CDR1 is LNHDA, CDR2 SQIVND (reference sequence). The CDR3 loop spans 12 amino acids. CDR3 nucleotides: TGTGCCAGTACGGCTTGGGGATCACCCCTCCACTTT. Its protein product is CASTAWGSPLHF.

This clone was counted a single time. The chain has TRBV4-3 and TRBJ2-1, with TRBD1 matching over 9 bases. CDR1 and CDR2 from the germline V gene are LGHNA and YSLEER. V gave up 4 bases and J gave up 2 bases; unmatched junction bases: 0. This CDR3 comprises 14 residues. The chain's CDR3 is CASSRDRAYNEQFF. DNA of the CDR3: TGCGCCAGCAGCCGGGACAGGGCCTACAATGAGCAGTTCTTC.

The chain employs TRBV27 and TRBJ1-2; D uncertain. The germline CDR1 and CDR2 sequences are MNHEY and SMNVEV (reference sequence). The ends were cut back, 10 bases at V and 4 bases at J, with 16 bases in the middle. This CDR3 comprises 13 residues. CDR3 in amino acids: CATYGGVFYGYTF. CDR3 DNA sequence: TGTGCCACCTACGGCGGGGTGTTCTATGGCTACACCTTC.

This clone appeared a single time. The chain combines TRBV7-8 with TRBJ2-7; D possibly corresponds to TRBD2 (6 bases). The V and J ends lost 7 bases and 0 bases respectively, with 16 bases between them. Germline CDR1 SGHVS, CDR2 FQNEAQ. The CDR3 is made up of 15 amino acids. CDR3 sequence (DNA): TGTGCCAGCAATACCCGCGGGGCATACTCCTACGAGCAGTACTTC. Amino acid sequence: CASNTRGAYSYEQYF.

J is TRBJ2-7 and V is TRBV28, with TRBD2 matching 12 bases. This CDR3 region has 16 residues. Germline lookup yields CDR1 MDHEN and CDR2 SYDVKM. The trim removed 3 bases at V and 0 bases at J, leaving 3 bases unmatched. CDR3 amino acids: CASSFLAGGGSYEQYF. The CDR3 DNA sequence: TGTGCCAGCAGTTTTCTAGCGGGAGGGGGCTCCTACGAGCAGTACTTC.

The V call is TRBV27, the J call TRBJ2-7; 8 bases match TRBD2. Germline CDR1 and CDR2: MNHEY and SMNVEV (reference sequence). The CDR3 consists of 14 residues. With 6 bases clipped from V and 3 bases from J, the junction kept 7 bases outside the gene matches. In nucleotides, the CDR3 is TGTGCCAGCAGGTCAACCGGGACTAGCTACGAGCAGTACTTC. It translates to CASRSTGTSYEQYF.

The V call is TRBV10-3, the J call TRBJ2-5; D gene unclear. The V gene's germline CDR1 is ENHRY and CDR2 SYGVKD. This CDR3 spans 13 amino acids. The V end was cut by 4 bases, the J end by 5 bases, with 11 bases between. As DNA, the CDR3 is TGTGCCATCAGTGGTGGTCTGGGGGAGACCCAGTACTTC. Translated: CAISGGLGETQYF.

This chain joins TRBV6-6 and TRBJ2-7; TRBD2 matches 12 bases. CDR1 MNHNY and CDR2 SVGAGI come from the germline V gene (reference sequence). Trimming took 5 bases from V and 5 from J; bases not matched to a gene: 7. CDR3 length: 15 amino acids. CDR3 residues: CASSNDLAGGNEQYF. CDR3 nucleotide sequence: TGTGCCAGCAGTAACGACCTAGCGGGAGGGAACGAGCAGTACTTC.

The V call is TRBV14, the J call TRBJ1-2; D call uncertain. The germline V gene encodes CDR1 SGHDN and CDR2 FVKESK. This CDR3 region has 16 residues. Trimming stripped 0 bases from V and 0 bases from J, with 11 bases between. The CDR3 sequence: CASSQDQVQTNYGYTF. As DNA, the CDR3 is TGTGCCAGCAGCCAAGATCAAGTACAAACTAACTATGGCTACACCTTC.

The chain recombines TRBV9 with TRBJ2-5; tentatively, D is TRBD1 or TRBD2 (6 bases each). The CDR3 spans 15 residues. Trimming stripped 3 bases from V and 5 bases from J, with 17 bases between. The germline CDR1 and CDR2 sequences are SGDLS and YYNGEE. CDR3 DNA sequence: TGTGCCAGCAGCGAGGGGGGCAGGCGAGGGGAGACCCAGTACTTC. Protein product: CASSEGGRRGETQYF.

V and J are TRBV6-5 and TRBJ1-2; 9 nucleotides agree with TRBD1. The V gene's germline CDR1 is MNHEY and CDR2 SVGAGI. Unmatched junction bases numbered 5, after V lost 0 bases and J lost 6 bases. There are 15 residues in the CDR3. The CDR3 spells CASSYSSRTGDGYTF. CDR3 DNA sequence: TGTGCCAGCAGTTACTCGTCAAGGACAGGGGATGGCTACACCTTC.

The V gene is TRBV19, the J gene TRBJ1-1; D gene unclear. Trimming cost V 5 bases and J 1 base, with 8 bases left between them. The V gene's germline CDR1 is LNHDA and CDR2 SQIVND (reference sequence). CDR3 length equals 13 residues. The CDR3 sequence: CASSLRGNTEAFF. Written as DNA, the CDR3 is TGTGCCAGTAGTCTTCGTGGGAACACTGAAGCTTTCTTT.

V is TRBV5-6 and J is TRBJ1-4; maybe TRBD1 (6 bases). Germline values: CDR1 SGHDT, CDR2 YYEEEE. This CDR3 is 17 amino acids long. Deletions cut 0 bases from V and 0 bases from J, with 12 bases between. CDR3 in DNA: TGTGCCAGCAGCTTGGGTGCAGGGGCAACAACTAATGAAAAACTGTTTTTT. The encoded protein is CASSLGAGATTNEKLFF.

V gene TRBV4-1 combines with J gene TRBJ1-5; no clear D gene. Deletions cut 1 base from V and 4 bases from J, with 14 bases between. Germline CDR1 reads MGHRA; CDR2 reads YSYEKL. The CDR3 is 16 residues long. For the CDR3, the DNA is TGCGCCAGCAGCCAAGCCCCGGTGAGGGCTAATCAGCCCCAGCATTTT. Translating it yields CASSQAPVRANQPQHF.

This clone appeared once. The chain couples TRBV28 to TRBJ2-7, with 8 bases matching TRBD1. Germline CDR1 reads MDHEN; CDR2 reads SYDVKM. V shed 7 bases, J shed 9 bases, and the junction held 14 bases outside the gene matches. CDR3 length: 14 amino acids. The CDR3 reads CASNQQWTGQAQYF. In DNA, the CDR3 is TGTGCCAGCAATCAGCAGTGGACAGGGCAGGCGCAGTACTTC.

The genes are TRBV27 and TRBJ2-1, with D possibly matching TRBD2 (5 bases). The CDR3 consists of 16 residues. Trimming took 3 bases from V and 4 from J, leaving 16 bases between them. Germline V gene lookup returns CDR1 MNHEY and CDR2 SMNVEV (reference sequence). In nucleotides, the CDR3 is TGTGCCAGCAGTTTCGTTCTAGGACTGGGATACAATGAGCAGTTCTTC. Translated: CASSFVLGLGYNEQFF.